These 30 T cell receptor beta chains were all obtained from the same sample, sequenced in a study of T cells in localized non-small cell lung cancer. The table came from immunoSEQ multiplex PCR; TCRdb's copy has only in-frame clones and leaves some out. The table includes approximately 15,000 clones, more than 80% detected once. The sample here was peripheral blood, taken before any cancer treatment. The origin of the receptors is a woman aged 35-75 years with stage I lung adenocarcinoma.

The chain carries TRBV11-2 and TRBJ2-1, with D perhaps TRBD1 (5 bases). The germline V gene has CDR1 SGHAT and CDR2 FQNNGV. CDR3 length: 15 residues. V dropped 7 bases and J dropped 3 bases, with 16 bases sitting between them. CDR3 DNA sequence: TGTGCCAGCACCCTAGGGCGACAGAACTACAATGAGCAGTTCTTC. Translating it yields CASTLGRQNYNEQFF.

J is TRBJ2-5 and V is TRBV6-5; no clear D gene. The CDR3 is 13 residues long. V lost 0 bases and J 0 bases, leaving 2 bases between the germline ends. Looked up from germline, CDR1 is MNHEY and CDR2 is SVGAGI. The CDR3 DNA sequence: TGTGCCAGCAGTTACTCGTACCAAGAGACCCAGTACTTC. This gives the protein CASSYSYQETQYF.

V usage is TRBV6-1 and J usage is TRBJ2-1, with 7 bases aligning to TRBD2. Germline assignment: CDR1 MNHNS and CDR2 SASEGT. The CDR3 spans 16 residues. V shed 3 bases and J 3 bases; nucleotides not matched to a gene: 8. The CDR3 protein is CASSDRERGYYNEQFF. The CDR3 nucleotides are TGTGCCAGCAGTGACCGGGAGCGGGGATACTACAATGAGCAGTTCTTC.

This clone has just one count. J is TRBJ2-3 and V is TRBV5-1; 11 positions agree with TRBD2. In germline, CDR1 is SGHRS, CDR2 YFSETQ. J was trimmed by 5 bases and V by 4 bases; bases with no gene match: 9. There are 16 residues in the CDR3. The CDR3 DNA is TGCGCCAGCAGCCGCGTAGCGGGGGGGATAGGAGATACGCAGTATTTT. Residues: CASSRVAGGIGDTQYF. The variable domain in full, with the rest retrieved from reference TRBV5-1 and TRBJ2-3, is KAGVTQTPRYLIKTRGQQVTLSCSPISGHRSVSWYQQTPGQGLQFLFEYFSETQRNKGNFPGRFSGRQFSNSRSEMNVSTLELGDSALYLCASSRVAGGIGDTQYFGPGTRLTVL.

In this sample, this clone turned up once. This sequence joins TRBV7-2 and TRBJ2-1; D is ambiguous. Germline V gene data show CDR1 as SGHTA and CDR2 as FQGNSA. The ends were cut back, 5 bases at V and 10 bases at J, with 18 bases in the middle. This CDR3 spans 14 amino acids. The CDR3 nucleotides read TGTGCCAGCAGCCCTCGACTGACTTTAGCAGAGCAGTTCTTC. Its translation is CASSPRLTLAEQFF. Together with reference TRBV7-2 and TRBJ2-1, the CDR3 gives the full variable domain: GAGVSQSPSNKVTEKGKDVELRCDPISGHTALYWYRQSLGQGLEFLIYFQGNSAPDKSGLPSDRFSAERTGGSVSTLTIQRTQQEDSAVYLCASSPRLTLAEQFFGPGTRLTVL.

This clone was seen only a few times. The chain employs TRBV19 and TRBJ1-5, with 9 bases identical to TRBD1. The germline CDR1 and CDR2 sequences are LNHDA and SQIVND (reference sequence). CDR3 length equals 14 residues. The junction had 5 bases not matched to a gene; V was cut back by 4 bases and J by 7 bases. The DNA for the CDR3 is TGTGCCAGTAGTAGCCGACAGGGGGGCCAGCCCCAGCATTTT. Translating gives CASSSRQGGQPQHF.

This clone appeared a single time. V usage is TRBV10-3 and J usage is TRBJ1-1, with 9 nucleotides matching TRBD1. J gave up 7 bases and V 6 bases, and 9 bases lay outside the gene matches. The germline gives CDR1 ENHRY, CDR2 SYGVKD. CDR3 size: 14 residues. CDR3 nucleotides: TGTGCCATCAGCGAAGAGCAGACAGGGGGTGAAGCTTTCTTT. This gives the protein CAISEEQTGGEAFF.

The chain links TRBV25-1 to TRBJ2-2; TRBD1 aligns across 9 bases. The J segment lost 6 bases and the V segment lost 3 bases, leaving 8 bases of the junction unmatched. The CDR3 has 16 amino acids. Germline V gene sequence: CDR1 MGHDK, CDR2 SYGVNS. The CDR3 loop is CASSEARTGAAGELFF. The CDR3 DNA is TGTGCCAGCAGTGAGGCCCGGACAGGGGCGGCCGGGGAGCTGTTTTTT.

This chain joins TRBV7-6 and TRBJ1-5; no clear D. V lost 5 bases, J lost 3 bases, and 5 bases lay in between. CDR1 and CDR2 from the germline V gene are SGHVS and FNYEAQ. The CDR3 has 12 residues. The CDR3 is CASSNPNQPQHF. The DNA for the CDR3 is TGTGCCAGCAGCAATCCCAATCAGCCCCAGCATTTT.

Only one count was recorded for this clone. The chain carries TRBV6-5 and TRBJ1-3; D is unclear. The CDR3 loop spans 13 amino acids. V was clipped by 6 bases and J by 2 bases, with 8 bases between them. Germline V lookup: CDR1 MNHEY, CDR2 SVGAGI. The CDR3: CASSLDPGNTIYF. In nucleotides, the CDR3 is TGTGCCAGCAGCCTTGATCCTGGAAACACCATATATTTT.

The rearrangement links TRBV7-2 to TRBJ2-7; TRBD1 agrees at 9 bases. The junction had 3 bases not matched to a gene; V was cut back by 1 base and J by 2 bases. The CDR3 totals 15 residues. Looked up from germline, CDR1 is SGHTA and CDR2 is FQGNSA. The CDR3 sequence is CASSLEGTGTYEQYF. The CDR3 nucleotides are TGTGCCAGCAGCTTAGAAGGGACAGGGACCTACGAGCAGTACTTC.

The gene calls are TRBV2 and TRBJ1-2; no firm D call. Germline V gene data show CDR1 as SNHLY and CDR2 as FYNNEI. The CDR3 is made up of 13 amino acids. V was trimmed by 2 bases and J by 3 bases, leaving 7 bases between them. The CDR3 region is CASSELSYYGYTF. The CDR3 DNA follows: TGTGCCAGCAGTGAACTAAGCTACTATGGCTACACCTTC.

The genes are TRBV5-1 and TRBJ2-4, with TRBD2 matching over 9 bases. V shed 6 bases and J 0 bases; nucleotides not matched to a gene: 7. Germline CDR1 and CDR2: SGHRS and YFSETQ. This CDR3 has 16 amino acids. The CDR3 coding sequence is TGCGCCAGCACTCATAGCGGGGGCCTAGCCAAAAACATTCAGTACTTC. This gives the protein CASTHSGGLAKNIQYF.

The CDR3, as DNA: TGCGCCAGCAGCTTGTTACCGGGGGGGCCGTCTAGCACAGATACGCAGTATTTT. Translation: CASSLLPGGPSSTDTQYF. The V and J genes are TRBV5-1 and TRBJ2-3; 8 nucleotides line up with TRBD2. Germline loops: CDR1 SGHRS, CDR2 YFSETQ. With 1 base clipped from V and 0 bases from J, the junction kept 10 bases outside the gene matches. The CDR3 runs 18 residues.

This clone was seen once. This chain connects TRBV19 to TRBJ1-3; 9 bases are a match to TRBD1. The V segment lost 4 bases and the J segment 3 bases; nucleotides outside the gene matches: 13. The CDR3 has 18 residues. The germline V gene has CDR1 LNHDA and CDR2 SQIVND (reference sequence). As DNA, the CDR3 is TGTGCCAGTAGTAATCCCTCCTACGGGACAGGGTATGGAAACACCATATATTTT. It is translated as CASSNPSYGTGYGNTIYF.

The chain couples TRBV9 to TRBJ1-4; D perhaps matches TRBD1 (6 bases). Trimming removed 0 bases from V and 8 bases from J, with 17 bases in between. The CDR3 is 16 amino acids. Germline loops: CDR1 SGDLS, CDR2 YYNGEE. The CDR3 spells CASSVAIQGSGEKLFF. The DNA of the CDR3 is TGTGCCAGCAGCGTAGCTATCCAGGGGTCTGGAGAAAAACTGTTTTTT.

The rearrangement uses TRBV30 and TRBJ2-3, with D tentatively TRBD2 (6 bases). Trimming stripped 3 bases from V and 2 bases from J, with 12 bases between. The CDR3 extends over 14 amino acids. Germline V gene data show CDR1 as GTSNPN and CDR2 as SVGIG (reference sequence). The CDR3 here is CAWSASAPTDTQYF. As DNA, the CDR3 is TGTGCCTGGAGCGCTAGCGCACCCACAGATACGCAGTATTTT.

This chain links TRBV5-4 with TRBJ2-7, with 10 bases fitting TRBD2. Germline V gene lookup returns CDR1 SGHNT and CDR2 YYREEE (reference sequence). The V gene end was trimmed by 4 bases and the J gene end by 4 bases; junction bases not matched to a gene: 11. CDR3 size: 16 residues. The CDR3 coding sequence is TGTGCCAGCAGCCCGGACCCCGGGACTAGCGTGTACGAGCAGTACTTC. Translation: CASSPDPGTSVYEQYF.

The chain recombines TRBV29-1 with TRBJ2-3; D is uncertain. The CDR3 covers 12 residues. Germline V gene sequence: CDR1 SQVTM, CDR2 ANQGSEA. With 3 bases removed from V and 2 bases from J, the gap between germline ends came to 6 bases. CDR3 coding DNA: TGCAGCGTTGATAGCTACACAGATACGCAGTATTTT. Translating gives CSVDSYTDTQYF.

The rearrangement joins TRBV28 to TRBJ2-6; D is undetermined. This CDR3 has 13 residues. Trimming pared 10 bases from V and 1 base from J, leaving 8 bases between. CDR1 and CDR2 (germline): MDHEN, SYDVKM. The CDR3 DNA sequence: TGTGCCACGGGTTTGTCTGGGGCCAACGTCCTGACTTTC. Translated, it gives CATGLSGANVLTF.

The chain has TRBV9 and TRBJ2-2; D not certain. The germline V gene has CDR1 SGDLS and CDR2 YYNGEE. V gave up 4 bases and J gave up 1 base, with 11 bases separating them. This CDR3 comprises 15 residues. DNA of the CDR3: TGTGCCAGCAGCCGGCAATCCTGGAACACCGGGGAGCTGTTTTTT. It yields the protein CASSRQSWNTGELFF.

This sequence joins TRBV5-1 and TRBJ2-7; D is possibly TRBD1 (7 bases). CDR3 size: 15 residues. Germline-derived CDR1 and CDR2 are SGHRS and YFSETQ. The V end lost 3 bases, the J end lost 2 bases, and 15 bases lay between the germline ends. The CDR3 sequence is CASSSAGGGPYEQYF. The CDR3 DNA is TGCGCCAGCAGCTCGGCCGGAGGGGGCCCCTACGAGCAGTACTTC.

V and J are TRBV5-6 and TRBJ1-6; D uncertain. The germline V and J ends were trimmed by 0 bases and 7 bases, with 5 bases remaining between them. CDR3 size: 13 residues. Per germline, CDR1 SGHDT and CDR2 YYEEEE. CDR3 bases: TGTGCCAGCAGCTTGGAGGCGAATTCACCCCTCCACTTT. Amino acid sequence: CASSLEANSPLHF. Full variable domain (missing parts from reference TRBV5-6 and TRBJ1-6): DAGVTQSPTHLIKTRGQQVTLRCSPKSGHDTVSWYQQALGQGPQFIFQYYEEEERQRGNFPDRFSGHQFPNYSSELNVNALLLGDSALYLCASSLEANSPLHFGNGTRLTVT.

Within the sample, this clone is medium-sized. This chain uses TRBV6-1 with TRBJ2-3; D uncertain. The CDR3 contains 13 residues. V was clipped by 3 bases and J by 3 bases, with 7 bases between them. The V gene's germline CDR1 is MNHNS and CDR2 SASEGT. CDR3 DNA: TGTGCCAGCAGTGACCCGTGGACAGATACGCAGTATTTT. Translation: CASSDPWTDTQYF.

In this sample, this clone turned up once. This rearrangement joins TRBV11-3 to TRBJ2-1; D unclear. V lost 3 bases and J 4 bases, leaving 10 bases between the germline ends. Germline-derived CDR1 and CDR2 are SGHNT and YENEEA. This CDR3 is 14 amino acids long. The CDR3 protein is CASSFGEPYNEQFF. The CDR3 DNA follows: TGTGCCAGCAGCTTCGGCGAGCCGTACAATGAGCAGTTCTTC.

The V and J genes are TRBV5-1 and TRBJ1-2; the D is unclear. Germline lookup yields CDR1 SGHRS and CDR2 YFSETQ. The CDR3 is 17 residues long. V was cut by 0 bases and J by 7 bases, with 22 bases left in between. CDR3 nucleotides: TGCGCCAGCAGCTTGGCCGACAAGGTTTCGGGGAACAGTGGCTACACCTTC. This codes for CASSLADKVSGNSGYTF. Combining the CDR3 with reference TRBV5-1 and TRBJ1-2 gives the whole variable domain KAGVTQTPRYLIKTRGQQVTLSCSPISGHRSVSWYQQTPGQGLQFLFEYFSETQRNKGNFPGRFSGRQFSNSRSEMNVSTLELGDSALYLCASSLADKVSGNSGYTFGSGTRLTVV.

V and J are TRBV21-1 and TRBJ2-3; the table's D call of TRBD2 was not tested on the DNA. TRBV21-1 is marked as a pseudogene. The CDR3 spans 13 residues. The CDR3 loop reads CATGWESTDTQYF. The CDR3 region has the DNA TGTGCCACTGGATGGGAGAGCACAGATACGCAGTATTTT.

The rearrangement uses TRBV7-1 and TRBJ1-2, with TRBD1 identical over 8 bases. TRBV7-1 has ORF status, its function being uncertain. With V trimmed by 5 bases and J by 2 bases, 4 bases remained unmatched. The CDR3 sequence is 14 residues long. DNA for the CDR3: TGTGCCAGCAGCCCGGGACAGGCCAACTATGGCTACACCTTC. Protein: CASSPGQANYGYTF.

The genes are TRBV30 and TRBJ2-3; 7 bases match TRBD2. Germline assignment: CDR1 GTSNPN and CDR2 SVGIG (reference sequence). CDR3 length: 14 residues. V shed 6 bases, J shed 1 base, and the junction held 7 bases outside the gene matches. CDR3 amino acids: CACRTAGRTDTQYF. CDR3 nucleotides: TGTGCCTGCCGCACAGCGGGGCGCACAGATACGCAGTATTTT. Full variable domain (rest looked up from reference TRBV30 and TRBJ2-3): SQTIHQWPATLVQPVGSPLSLECTVEGTSNPNLYWYRQAAGRGLQLLFYSVGIGQISSEVPQNLSASRPQDRQFILSSKKLLLSDSGFYLCACRTAGRTDTQYFGPGTRLTVL.

This clone was seen only a few times. The genes are TRBV27 and TRBJ1-2; a possible D gene is TRBD1 (5 bases). Trimming left V 4 bases short and J 5 bases short, with 17 bases between. This CDR3 has 15 amino acids. CDR1 and CDR2 from the germline V gene are MNHEY and SMNVEV (reference sequence). The CDR3 sequence: CASSSGQIGRYGYTF. The CDR3 DNA reads TGTGCCAGCAGTTCCGGACAAATTGGGCGTTATGGCTACACCTTC.